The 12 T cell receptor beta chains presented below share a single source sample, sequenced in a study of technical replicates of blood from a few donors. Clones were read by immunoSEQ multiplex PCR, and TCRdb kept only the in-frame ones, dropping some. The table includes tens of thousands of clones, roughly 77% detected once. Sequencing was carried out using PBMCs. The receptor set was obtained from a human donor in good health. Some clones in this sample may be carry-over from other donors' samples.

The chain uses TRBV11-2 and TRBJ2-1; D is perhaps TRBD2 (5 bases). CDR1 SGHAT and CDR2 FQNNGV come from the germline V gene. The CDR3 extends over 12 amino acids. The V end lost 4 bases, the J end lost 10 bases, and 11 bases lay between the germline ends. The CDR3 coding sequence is TGTGCCAGCAGCTATACCGGGAACGAGCAGTTCTTC. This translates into CASSYTGNEQFF.

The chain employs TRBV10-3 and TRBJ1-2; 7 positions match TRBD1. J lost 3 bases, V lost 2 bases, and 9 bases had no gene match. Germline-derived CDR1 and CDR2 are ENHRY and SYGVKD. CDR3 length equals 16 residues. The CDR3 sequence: CAISETQGPWDYGYTF. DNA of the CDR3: TGTGCCATCAGTGAGACACAGGGGCCGTGGGACTATGGCTACACCTTC.

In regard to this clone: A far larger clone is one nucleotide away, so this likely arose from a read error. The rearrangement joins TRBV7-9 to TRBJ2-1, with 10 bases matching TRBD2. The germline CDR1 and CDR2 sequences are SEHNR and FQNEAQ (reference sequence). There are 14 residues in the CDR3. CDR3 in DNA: TGCGCCAGCAGCTCTAGCGGGGGCTACAATGAGCAGTTCTTC. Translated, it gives CASSSSGGYNEQFF.

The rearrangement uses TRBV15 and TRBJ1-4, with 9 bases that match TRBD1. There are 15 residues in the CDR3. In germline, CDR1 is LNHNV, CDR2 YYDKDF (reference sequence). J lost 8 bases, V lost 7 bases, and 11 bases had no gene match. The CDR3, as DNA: TGTGCCACCAACTCGGACAGGGGAAGAGGCGAAAAACTGTTTTTT. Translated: CATNSDRGRGEKLFF. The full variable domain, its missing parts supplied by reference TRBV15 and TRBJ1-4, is DAMVIQNPRYQVTQFGKPVTLSCSQTLNHNVMYWYQQKSSQAPKLLFHYYDKDFNNEADTPDNFQSRRPNTSFCFLDIRSPGLGDTAMYLCATNSDRGRGEKLFFGSGTQLSVL.

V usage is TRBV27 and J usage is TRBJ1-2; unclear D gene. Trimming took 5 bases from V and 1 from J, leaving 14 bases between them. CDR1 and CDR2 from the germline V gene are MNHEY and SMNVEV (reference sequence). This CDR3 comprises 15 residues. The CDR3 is CASSPFPGDNYGYTF. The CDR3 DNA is TGTGCCAGCAGTCCCTTCCCTGGAGATAACTATGGCTACACCTTC.

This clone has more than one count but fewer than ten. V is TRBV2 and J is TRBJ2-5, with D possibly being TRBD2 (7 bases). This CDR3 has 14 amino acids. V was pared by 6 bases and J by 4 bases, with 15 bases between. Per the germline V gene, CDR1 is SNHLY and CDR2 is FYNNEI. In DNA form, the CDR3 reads TGTGCCAGCAGGCCGCGAGGGGGGGGAGAGACCCAGTACTTC. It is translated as CASRPRGGGETQYF.

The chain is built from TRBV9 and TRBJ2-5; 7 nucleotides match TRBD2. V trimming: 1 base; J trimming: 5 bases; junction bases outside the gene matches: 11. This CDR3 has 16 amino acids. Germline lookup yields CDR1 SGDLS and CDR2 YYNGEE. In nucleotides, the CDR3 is TGTGCCAGCAGCGTACGTGGAGCTGCGGGAGAGGAGACCCAGTACTTC. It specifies CASSVRGAAGEETQYF. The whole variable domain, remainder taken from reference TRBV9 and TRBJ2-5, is DSGVTQTPKHLITATGQRVTLRCSPRSGDLSVYWYQQSLDQGLQFLIQYYNGEERAKGNILERFSAQQFPDLHSELNLSSLELGDSALYFCASSVRGAAGEETQYFGPGTRLLVL.

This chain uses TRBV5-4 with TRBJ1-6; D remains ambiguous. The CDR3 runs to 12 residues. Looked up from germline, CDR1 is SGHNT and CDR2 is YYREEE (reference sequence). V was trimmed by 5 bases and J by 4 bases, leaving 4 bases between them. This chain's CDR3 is CASRQYNSPLHF. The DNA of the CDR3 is TGTGCCAGCAGACAGTATAATTCACCCCTCCACTTT.

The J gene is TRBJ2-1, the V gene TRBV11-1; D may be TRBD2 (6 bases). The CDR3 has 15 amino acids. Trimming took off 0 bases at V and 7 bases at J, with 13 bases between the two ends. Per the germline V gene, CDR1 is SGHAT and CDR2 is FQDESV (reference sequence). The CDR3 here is CASSLAGGVANEQFF. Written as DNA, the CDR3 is TGTGCCAGCAGCTTAGCGGGCGGGGTCGCGAATGAGCAGTTCTTC.

The CDR3 reads CASRKGGTDSMGAFF. CDR3 sequence (DNA): TGTGCCAGCAGGAAAGGCGGGACCGACTCCATGGGAGCTTTCTTT. The chain joins TRBV7-9 to TRBJ1-1, with a tentative D call TRBD1 (5 bases). Germline V lookup: CDR1 SEHNR, CDR2 FQNEAQ (reference sequence). The V gene lost 6 bases and the J gene lost 10 bases, with 24 bases spanning the gap. This CDR3 has 15 amino acids.

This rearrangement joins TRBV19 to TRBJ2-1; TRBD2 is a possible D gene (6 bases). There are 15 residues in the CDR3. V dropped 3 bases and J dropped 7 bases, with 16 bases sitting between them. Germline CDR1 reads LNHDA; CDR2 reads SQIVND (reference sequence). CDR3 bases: TGTGCCAGTAGTATTGGAGGGAGAATAGCAAATGAGCAGTTCTTC. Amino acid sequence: CASSIGGRIANEQFF.

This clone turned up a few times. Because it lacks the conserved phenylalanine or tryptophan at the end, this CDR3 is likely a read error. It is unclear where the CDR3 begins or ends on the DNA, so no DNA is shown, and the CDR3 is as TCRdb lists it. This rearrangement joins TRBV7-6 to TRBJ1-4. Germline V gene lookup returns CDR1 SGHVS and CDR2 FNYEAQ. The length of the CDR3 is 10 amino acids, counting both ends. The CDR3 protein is CASSLVASMR.